Described below is a single T cell receptor (beta chain) sequence and its context. This clonotype was seen at least ten times. The antigen this receptor binds is unknown. No base quality information exists; no much larger clone differs at one position. These data originate in a study of T cells in Graves' hyperthyroidism and ophthalmopathy (dated by TCRdb to the late 2010s). Regarding the study in general: Peripheral blood was sampled at the time of initial diagnosis, prior to any treatment. According to the paper, TCR Vbeta CDR3 sequencing was carried out on 135 peripheral blood samples, which came from around 43 ophthalmopathy, approximately 72 hyperthyroidism and approximately 17 progressor patients. In about 6 Graves' hyperthyroidism patients, the study also compared T-cell repertoires from thyroid tissue with T-cell repertoires from blood. After sampling, hyperthyroidism patients received methimazole starting at 30 mg daily, and ophthalmopathy patients received high-dose intravenous methylprednisolone. The 100 discovery patients were randomly split 7:3 into training and test sets. To identify TCR V-J signatures that set the groups apart, the researchers used a discovery cohort of 100 patients, made up of roughly 40 with Graves' ophthalmopathy and 57 with stable Graves' hyperthyroidism. An independent validation cohort of 18 to 20 hyperthyroidism patients and approximately 15 patients who later progressed to ophthalmopathy tested prospective prediction of ophthalmopathy. Study-wide conclusions, independent of this receptor: In validation, the model predicted progression to ophthalmopathy with around 71% sensitivity and over 72% specificity, a median of roughly seven months before onset. Ophthalmopathy was separated from stable hyperthyroidism by a 13 V-J signature model, with about 86% sensitivity and approximately 81% specificity obtained in cross-validation and 80%/75% obtained in testing. Blood samples also contained most of the expanded thyroid clonotypes (frequency above 0.001), which suggests that blood repertoires may reflect thyroid immune responses. No statistical method was used to set the sample size in advance, and investigators knew the group allocation.

The germline V gene encodes CDR1 SGHTA and CDR2 FQGTGA. The junction carries 14 bases between V and J, which are trimmed by 5 bases and 4 bases respectively. From cysteine to phenylalanine, the CDR3 is 14 amino acids long. Solely the CDR3 DNA is kept, with 42 bases framed from the first base. A patient counted as having stable Graves' hyperthyroidism if no progression to ophthalmopathy occurred over 18 months of follow-up. Hyperthyroidism patients were newly diagnosed, with disease duration under 2 months, and aged 18 to 65 years. Any patient with an uncontrolled infection, another autoimmune disease, pregnancy or lactation was excluded. Diagnoses were based on clinical symptoms, serum thyroxine and TRAb, thyroid ultrasound and orbital computed tomography. PBMCs were isolated from about 9 ml of fresh peripheral blood by Ficoll-Paque density gradient centrifugation. Total RNA was extracted with Trizol reagent, and quality was checked on an Agilent 2100 Bioanalyzer.

Amplification of TCR beta CDR3 regions was carried out from RNA transcripts. For the first round of RT-PCR on the TCR CDR3, the HTBI primer set was used together with the Qiagen OneStep RT-PCR kit. Libraries were constructed in a second round of multiplex PCR, after which size selection and purification were carried out. The libraries were sequenced on an Illumina HiSeq2000 using paired-end 100 bp reads. As for the authors' bioinformatics: SOAPnuke was used to process the raw data, throwing out any read that contained adapters or uncalled bases, had a mean Phred below 15, or lacked an exact constant-primer or identifier match. COPE v1.2.5 was used to merge the high-quality paired reads, and each unique nucleotide sequence was defined as a clonotype. MiTCR v1.1 was used to align clonotypes to the IMGT TRBV, TRBD and TRBJ reference segments. Only V-J combinations with frequency above 0.0001, covering 99% to 99.2% of repertoires, were analysed. A TCS score was defined as the ratio of F50 (clonal expansion) to E x V (chaos), with BLOSUM62-based TCRdist applied between CDR3 peptides within each V-J. Welch's t-statistics and random forest reduced some 510 V-J features to around 14, which were used in a naive Bayes classifier (R e1071). TCRdb reprocessing: public reads trimmed at Q25 with fastp, clones called with MiXCR, in-frame beta chains kept. Identical CDR3 protein sequences are pooled into one entry, listed with their most common genes and DNA. These V and J calls derive from TCRdb rather than the authors' analysis. The sample table lists about 740,000 distinct CDR3 sequences, about 15% of them with a count of one. 9.5% to 13% of the sample comes from the top ten.

The source material was blood. The chain is assembled from TRBV7-3 and TRBJ1-1; the D gene is perhaps TRBD1, on 5 matching bases. This TCR was sampled from a young woman with Graves' hyperthyroidism. CDR3 loop: CASSLLGGATEAFF. At the DNA level, the sequence is TGTGCCAGCAGCCTGCTCGGGGGAGCCACTGAAGCTTTCTTT.